This T cell receptor (beta chain) was captured by sequencing in a study of T-cell reconstitution after alpha-beta-depleted transplantation in children. This clonotype was seen a few times. J lost 5 bases, V lost 8 bases, and 7 bases had no gene match. Germline V lookup: CDR1 MDHEN, CDR2 SYDVKM. This CDR3 region has 13 residues. Unique molecular identifiers were used in preparing the TCRbeta library. TCRdb independently ran MiXCR on the PCR reads; one entry per CDR3 protein. The table has some 400,000 distinct CDR3 sequences, about 20% seen once. Sequencing was performed on PBMCs from the stem cell graft donor, taken from the stem cell graft. The J gene is TRBJ2-3, the V gene TRBV28, with TRBD2 matching over 7 bases. This sequence was found in a human donor who donated a stem cell graft to a child with acute myeloid leukemia. In DNA form, the CDR3 reads TGTGCCAGCGGGGCGGGAGCAAAAGATACGCAGTATTTT. This gives the protein CASGAGAKDTQYF.